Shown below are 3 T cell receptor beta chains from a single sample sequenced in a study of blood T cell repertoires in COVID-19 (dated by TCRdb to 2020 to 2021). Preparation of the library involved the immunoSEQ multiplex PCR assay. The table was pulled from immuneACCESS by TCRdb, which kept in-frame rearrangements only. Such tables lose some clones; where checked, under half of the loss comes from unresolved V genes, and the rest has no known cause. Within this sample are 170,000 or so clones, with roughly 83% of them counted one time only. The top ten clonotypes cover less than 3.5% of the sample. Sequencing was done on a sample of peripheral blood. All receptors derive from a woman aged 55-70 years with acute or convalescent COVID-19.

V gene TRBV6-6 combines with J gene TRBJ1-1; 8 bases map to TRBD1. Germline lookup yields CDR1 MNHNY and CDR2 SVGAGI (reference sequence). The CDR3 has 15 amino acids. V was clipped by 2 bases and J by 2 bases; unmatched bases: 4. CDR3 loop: CASSYPGGPNTEAFF. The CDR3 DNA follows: TGTGCCAGCAGTTACCCAGGGGGCCCAAACACTGAAGCTTTCTTT.

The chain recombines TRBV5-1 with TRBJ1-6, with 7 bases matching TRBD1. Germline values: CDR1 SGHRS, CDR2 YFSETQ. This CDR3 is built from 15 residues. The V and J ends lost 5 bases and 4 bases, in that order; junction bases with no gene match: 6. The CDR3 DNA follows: TGCGCCAGCAGTACAGGGGCACAATATAATTCACCCCTCCACTTT. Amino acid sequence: CASSTGAQYNSPLHF.

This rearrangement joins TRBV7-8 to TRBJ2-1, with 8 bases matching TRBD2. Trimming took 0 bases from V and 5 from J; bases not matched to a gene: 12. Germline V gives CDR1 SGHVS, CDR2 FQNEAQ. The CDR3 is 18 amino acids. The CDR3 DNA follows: TGTGCCAGCAGCTTAGCGGGCGGGCGGGGGGCCCAGAACAATGAGCAGTTCTTC. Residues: CASSLAGGRGAQNNEQFF.